The clone carrying this TCR beta chain has a handful of counts. The record originates from a study of OX40 agonist ivuxolimab in advanced cancers. Generated by immunoSEQ multiplex PCR, the TCRdb table keeps only in-frame clones and is missing some. The sample yields some 70,000 clones, 83% seen once. Germline-derived CDR1 and CDR2 are WNHNN and SYGVQD (reference sequence). Trimming stripped 0 bases from V and 2 bases from J, with 8 bases between. The CDR3 loop spans 14 amino acids. The sequencing here drew on CD4+ or CD8+ T cells sorted from blood, taken in a trial of the OX40 agonist ivuxolimab. The chain carries TRBV10-1 and TRBJ2-7; D gene uncertain. The receptor comes from an adult with an advanced solid tumor such as melanoma, head and neck, liver or kidney cancer. The CDR3, as DNA: TGCGCCAGCAGTGAGTCTTCAGGACCCTACGAGCAGTACTTC. Translation: CASSESSGPYEQYF.